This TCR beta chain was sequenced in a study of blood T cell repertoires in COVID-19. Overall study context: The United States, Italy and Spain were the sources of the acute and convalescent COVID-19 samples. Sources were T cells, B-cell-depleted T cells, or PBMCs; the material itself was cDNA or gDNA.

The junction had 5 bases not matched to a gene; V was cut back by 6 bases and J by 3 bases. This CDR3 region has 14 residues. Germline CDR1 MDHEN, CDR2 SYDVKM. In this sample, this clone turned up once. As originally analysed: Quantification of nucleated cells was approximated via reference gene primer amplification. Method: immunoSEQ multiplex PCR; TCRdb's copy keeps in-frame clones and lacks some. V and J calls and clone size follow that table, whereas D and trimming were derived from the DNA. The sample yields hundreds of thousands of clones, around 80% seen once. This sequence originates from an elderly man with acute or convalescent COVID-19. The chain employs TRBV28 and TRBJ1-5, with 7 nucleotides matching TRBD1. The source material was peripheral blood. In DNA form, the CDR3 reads TGTGCCAGCAGCAGACAGGGCTACAATCAGCCCCAGCATTTT. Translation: CASSRQGYNQPQHF.